The T cell receptor (beta chain) described here comes from a study of blood T cell repertoires in COVID-19. Overall study: Donors in the United States, Italy and Spain gave samples during acute or convalescent COVID-19.

CDR1 and CDR2 from the germline V gene are SGHRS and YFSETQ. V was clipped by 4 bases and J by 7 bases, with 14 bases between them. The CDR3 runs to 13 residues. Before being deemed recovered, Cohort 3 donors had two negative PCRs, clearance, or symptom resolution. In the study's own analysis: Reference gene primer amplification yielded estimated nucleated cell counts. The protocol was immunoSEQ multiplex PCR, while the TCRdb copy is restricted to in-frame clones and leaves out a portion. That table gives V, J and clone size, and the DNA gave D and trimming. The sample shows about 170,000 clones, around 89% of them seen only once.

The receptor was derived from a woman under 30 who had recovered from COVID-19. This sequence joins TRBV5-1 and TRBJ1-1; D might be TRBD1 (5 bases). Source material: PBMCs or T cells enriched from blood (not recorded which). The CDR3 here is CASSPTLDSEAFF. The CDR3 nucleotides are TGCGCCAGCAGCCCTACGCTCGACAGTGAAGCTTTCTTT.